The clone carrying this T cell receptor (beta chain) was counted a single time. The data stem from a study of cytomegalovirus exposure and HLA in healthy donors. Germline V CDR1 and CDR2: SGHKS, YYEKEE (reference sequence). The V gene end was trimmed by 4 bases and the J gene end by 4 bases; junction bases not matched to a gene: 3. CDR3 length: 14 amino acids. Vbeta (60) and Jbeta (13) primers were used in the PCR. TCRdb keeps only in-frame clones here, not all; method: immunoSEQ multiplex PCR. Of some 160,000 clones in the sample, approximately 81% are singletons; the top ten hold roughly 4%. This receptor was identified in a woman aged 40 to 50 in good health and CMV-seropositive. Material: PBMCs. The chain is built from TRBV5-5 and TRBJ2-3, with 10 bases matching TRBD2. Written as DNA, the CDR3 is TGTGCCAGCAGCCTAGGACTAGCGGCAGATACGCAGTATTTT. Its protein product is CASSLGLAADTQYF.